The 30 T cell receptor beta chains in this list originate from one sample, sequenced in a study of blood T cell repertoires in COVID-19. Some clones are missing from TCRdb's copy, which holds only in-frame ones; the method was immunoSEQ multiplex PCR. The table records over 130,000 clones, roughly 80% of them present only once. Sequencing input: peripheral blood. The receptors here all came from a woman aged 50 to 65 with active or convalescent COVID-19.

The chain employs TRBV11-1 and TRBJ1-1, with 7 bases aligning to TRBD1. Losses at the gene ends were 1 base for V and 3 bases for J; bases not matched to a gene: 5. Germline lookup yields CDR1 SGHAT and CDR2 FQDESV (reference sequence). The CDR3 is 15 amino acids. Here the CDR3 reads CASSLDNRGDTEAFF. CDR3 nucleotides: TGTGCCAGCAGCTTAGACAACAGGGGAGACACTGAAGCTTTCTTT.

The table lists this clone with a count of one. V usage is TRBV9 and J usage is TRBJ2-3; 13 bases are shared with TRBD2. Germline-derived CDR1 and CDR2 are SGDLS and YYNGEE. The CDR3 consists of 16 residues. The junction had 3 bases not matched to a gene; V was cut back by 2 bases and J by 3 bases. CDR3 sequence reads: CASSVTSGGFTDTQYF. CDR3 bases: TGTGCCAGCAGCGTGACTAGCGGGGGGTTTACAGATACGCAGTATTTT.

The V gene is TRBV28, the J gene TRBJ2-5; no clear D gene. There are 12 residues in the CDR3. The germline V gene encodes CDR1 MDHEN and CDR2 SYDVKM. V dropped 4 bases and J dropped 8 bases, with 11 bases sitting between them. CDR3: CASSYGLRTQYF. The CDR3 coding sequence is TGTGCCAGCAGTTACGGTTTGCGAACCCAGTACTTC.

The rearrangement links TRBV5-8 to TRBJ2-7, with unresolved D. The ends were cut back, 0 bases at V and 4 bases at J, with 11 bases in the middle. CDR3 length: 14 residues. Germline CDR1 and CDR2: SGHTS and YDEGEE. DNA of the CDR3: TGTGCCAGCAGCTTGGGGGCAGGCACTTACGAGCAGTACTTC. Protein product: CASSLGAGTYEQYF.

The genes are TRBV29-1 and TRBJ1-1; D might be TRBD1 (6 bases). Germline CDR1 is SQVTM and CDR2 is ANQGSEA. The ends were cut back, 1 base at V and 4 bases at J, with 13 bases in the middle. The CDR3 length is 14 residues. CDR3 residues: CSVEVQGKGTEAFF. The DNA of the CDR3 is TGCAGCGTTGAAGTACAGGGCAAGGGCACTGAAGCTTTCTTT.

This clone was detected a few times. V is TRBV24-1 and J is TRBJ1-5; TRBD1 aligns across 10 bases. The V and J ends lost 5 bases and 5 bases, in that order; junction bases with no gene match: 5. The CDR3 runs 15 residues. Germline CDR1 reads KGHDR; CDR2 reads SFDVKD. The DNA for the CDR3 is TGTGCCACCAGTGGGCCCGGGACAGGGGATCAGCCCCAGCATTTT. This translates into CATSGPGTGDQPQHF.

The V gene is TRBV28, the J gene TRBJ1-5; maybe TRBD1 (6 bases). The CDR3 is 20 residues long. The V and J ends lost 5 bases and 0 bases respectively, with 26 bases between them. The germline gives CDR1 MDHEN, CDR2 SYDVKM. The CDR3 sequence: CASSQGPHRGQIYSNQPQHF. The CDR3 DNA sequence: TGTGCCAGCAGTCAGGGCCCCCACCGCGGACAGATCTATAGCAATCAGCCCCAGCATTTT.

This clone appeared once. V is TRBV7-2 and J is TRBJ2-7, with D possibly matching TRBD2 (5 bases). This CDR3 is 13 amino acids long. V was cut by 3 bases and J by 2 bases, with 8 bases left in between. Germline CDR1 SGHTA, CDR2 FQGNSA. CDR3 nucleotides: TGTGCCAGCAGCTTCAGCGGCCCCTACGAGCAGTACTTC. Its translation is CASSFSGPYEQYF.

This clone was observed a single time. The rearrangement uses TRBV19 and TRBJ1-1; 7 bases are shared with TRBD1. J was trimmed by 9 bases and V by 3 bases; bases with no gene match: 13. CDR3 length: 15 residues. From germline, CDR1 is LNHDA and CDR2 SQIVND (reference sequence). This chain's CDR3 is CASSIPQGGAGQAFF. DNA for the CDR3: TGTGCCAGTAGTATCCCCCAAGGGGGCGCGGGGCAAGCTTTCTTT.

Here the CDR3 DNA reads TGTGCCAGCAGCCCGGGACAAGGTGCCGGTACGCAGTATTTT. It encodes CASSPGQGAGTQYF. The chain carries TRBV7-9 and TRBJ2-3; tentative D call: TRBD1 (6 bases). Trimming pared 5 bases from V and 8 bases from J, leaving 17 bases between. This CDR3 comprises 14 residues. In germline, CDR1 is SEHNR, CDR2 FQNEAQ (reference sequence).

The rearrangement joins TRBV5-1 to TRBJ1-6; tentatively, D is TRBD1 (6 bases). The CDR3 has 13 residues. Looked up from germline, CDR1 is SGHRS and CDR2 is YFSETQ. V was cut by 7 bases and J by 9 bases, with 14 bases left in between. CDR3 residues: CASSSQGRSPLHF. The CDR3 nucleotides read TGCGCCAGCTCTTCCCAGGGGCGTTCACCCCTCCACTTT.

The rearrangement links TRBV7-9 to TRBJ2-5; TRBD2 might be the D (6 bases). The CDR3 covers 12 residues. Germline lookup yields CDR1 SEHNR and CDR2 FQNEAQ (reference sequence). Trimming pared 11 bases from V and 1 base from J, leaving 11 bases between. The CDR3 DNA sequence: TGTGCCGGGAGGAGTTCCCAAGAGACCCAGTACTTC. Protein sequence: CAGRSSQETQYF.

The CDR3 loop reads CASKPTGNDYEQYF. The CDR3 nucleotides are TGTGCCAGCAAACCGACAGGGAACGACTACGAGCAGTACTTC. This chain uses TRBV6-5 with TRBJ2-7, with 7 bases lining up with TRBD1. Per the germline V gene, CDR1 is MNHEY and CDR2 is SVGAGI. The CDR3 runs 14 residues. Unmatched junction bases numbered 9, after V lost 7 bases and J lost 3 bases.

The V gene is TRBV5-4, the J gene TRBJ2-1, with 8 bases fitting TRBD2. Germline V CDR1 and CDR2: SGHNT, YYREEE (reference sequence). The CDR3 runs 15 residues. Trimming cost V 0 bases and J 7 bases; bases outside gene matches: 6. CDR3 coding DNA: TGTGCCAGCAGCTTGGCCCCGGGGGGGCGGAATGAGCAGTTCTTC. It encodes CASSLAPGGRNEQFF.

The rearrangement uses TRBV7-3 and TRBJ1-2; D unclear. V was shortened by 5 bases and J by 3 bases, with 13 bases between the two germline ends. The CDR3 contains 14 residues. Germline V lookup: CDR1 SGHTA, CDR2 FQGTGA. The DNA for the CDR3 is TGTGCCAGCAGCCCGAGCGGCAGTGACTATGGCTACACCTTC. It codes for CASSPSGSDYGYTF.

The V call is TRBV14, the J call TRBJ2-7; TRBD2 is a possible D gene (5 bases). Germline V lookup: CDR1 SGHDN, CDR2 FVKESK. Trimming took 5 bases from V and 1 from J, leaving 12 bases between them. This CDR3 comprises 14 residues. Here the CDR3 reads CASSLDRESYEQYF. CDR3 bases: TGTGCCAGCAGCTTAGACCGGGAATCCTACGAGCAGTACTTC.

Comment on this clone: Relative to the germline gene, one junction end is altered; a read error may explain this. The chain couples TRBV7-2 to TRBJ1-1; a possible D gene is TRBD1 (6 bases). This CDR3 region has 16 residues. Germline values: CDR1 SGHTA, CDR2 FQGNSA. The CDR3 DNA sequence: TGTGCCGGCAGCCCACAAGCGGCAGGGGCACTTATAGTAGCTTTCTTT. Its protein product is CAGSPQAAGALIVAFF.

The chain couples TRBV9 to TRBJ2-1, with TRBD2 as a possible D gene (7 bases). CDR3 size: 14 residues. V lost 0 bases, J lost 6 bases, and 10 bases lay in between. Looked up from germline, CDR1 is SGDLS and CDR2 is YYNGEE. The CDR3 DNA sequence: TGTGCCAGCAGCGTAGAGGGGGGGTTCAATGAGCAGTTCTTC. This gives the protein CASSVEGGFNEQFF.

The CDR3 DNA reads as TGTGCCAGCAGTGGACAGGGTCTAGTTAGCAATTCACCCCTCCACTTT. It yields the protein CASSGQGLVSNSPLHF. This chain links TRBV2 with TRBJ1-6; 7 bases line up with TRBD1. The V and J ends lost 4 bases and 7 bases, in that order; junction bases with no gene match: 10. Germline CDR1 is SNHLY and CDR2 is FYNNEI. CDR3 length: 16 residues.

The V gene is TRBV27, the J gene TRBJ2-2, with D tentatively TRBD2 (6 bases). Germline V lookup: CDR1 MNHEY, CDR2 SMNVEV (reference sequence). V gave up 5 bases and J gave up 10 bases, with 20 bases separating them. CDR3 size: 15 residues. The CDR3 reads CASSLYRDFFQELFF. The CDR3 DNA is TGTGCCAGCAGTCTTTATCGGGACTTTTTTCAGGAGCTGTTTTTT.

The V and J genes are TRBV7-8 and TRBJ2-5; 9 bases line up with TRBD2. In germline, CDR1 is SGHVS, CDR2 FQNEAQ. Trimming cost V 5 bases and J 3 bases; bases outside gene matches: 10. The CDR3 is 16 amino acids. The CDR3 bases are TGTGCCAGCAGCCCCCGGGGCGGGGGGGCTGAAGAGACCCAGTACTTC. Translated: CASSPRGGGAEETQYF.

The chain is built from TRBV7-8 and TRBJ1-1, with D tentatively TRBD1 (6 bases). Germline V lookup: CDR1 SGHVS, CDR2 FQNEAQ. The CDR3 is 16 residues long. Trimming took off 7 bases at V and 2 bases at J, with 20 bases between the two ends. The CDR3 reads CASTIAGRTVNTEAFF. CDR3 bases: TGTGCCAGCACCATTGCAGGACGGACAGTCAACACTGAAGCTTTCTTT.

This chain links TRBV6-6 with TRBJ2-3, with 7 bases matching TRBD2. With 6 bases clipped from V and 0 bases from J, the junction kept 3 bases outside the gene matches. The V gene's germline CDR1 is MNHNY and CDR2 SVGAGI (reference sequence). The CDR3 has 14 amino acids. As DNA, the CDR3 is TGTGCCAGCAGCCCACTAGCGAGCACAGATACGCAGTATTTT. Residues: CASSPLASTDTQYF.

This chain joins TRBV18 and TRBJ2-2, with TRBD2 matching over 7 bases. CDR3 size: 15 residues. Trimming at V came to 8 bases and at J to 3 bases, leaving 9 bases not matched to a gene. The V gene's germline CDR1 is KGHSH and CDR2 LQKENI. The DNA for the CDR3 is TGTGCCAGCCTTTACACCCGGGGGGACACCGGGGAGCTGTTTTTT. Translating gives CASLYTRGDTGELFF.

The rearrangement uses TRBV19 and TRBJ1-4, with D possibly TRBD1 on 6 matching bases. Trimming took 5 bases from V and 4 from J, leaving 17 bases between them. The CDR3 spans 16 residues. CDR1 is LNHDA and CDR2 is SQIVND in the germline V gene (reference sequence). The CDR3 spells CASSGMLTGRNEKLFF. For the CDR3, the DNA is TGTGCCAGTAGTGGAATGCTGACAGGCCGTAATGAAAAACTGTTTTTT.

The V gene is TRBV6-5, the J gene TRBJ1-5; D possibly corresponds to TRBD1 (6 bases). Germline-derived CDR1 and CDR2 are MNHEY and SVGAGI. Trimming removed 6 bases at V and 4 bases at J, with 13 bases between. The CDR3 runs to 14 residues. CDR3 nucleotide sequence: TGTGCCAGCAGCCTAGGGGGGGGGAATCAGCCCCAGCATTTT. Its translation: CASSLGGGNQPQHF.

The chain is built from TRBV19 and TRBJ2-3, with 11 bases aligning to TRBD2. Losses at the gene ends were 4 bases for V and 3 bases for J; bases not matched to a gene: 9. The CDR3 consists of 17 residues. CDR1 and CDR2 (germline): LNHDA, SQIVND (reference sequence). For the CDR3, the DNA is TGTGCCAGTAGTAGAACCCCCGGACTAGCGGGTACAGATACGCAGTATTTT. This translates into CASSRTPGLAGTDTQYF.

This chain uses TRBV7-2 with TRBJ2-4, with 7 bases aligning to TRBD2. Germline V gene sequence: CDR1 SGHTA, CDR2 FQGNSA. The J segment lost 5 bases and the V segment lost 1 base, leaving 2 bases of the junction unmatched. The CDR3 has 14 residues. The CDR3: CASSLGAGENIQYF. CDR3 bases: TGTGCCAGCAGCTTAGGGGCGGGGGAAAACATTCAGTACTTC. Looking up the rest from reference TRBV7-2 and TRBJ2-4 gives the full variable domain: GAGVSQSPSNKVTEKGKDVELRCDPISGHTALYWYRQSLGQGLEFLIYFQGNSAPDKSGLPSDRFSAERTGGSVSTLTIQRTQQEDSAVYLCASSLGAGENIQYFGAGTRLSVL.

This rearrangement joins TRBV28 to TRBJ2-7; 7 bases line up with TRBD1. Trimming took 2 bases from V and 2 from J; bases not matched to a gene: 9. The germline V gene encodes CDR1 MDHEN and CDR2 SYDVKM. This CDR3 has 16 amino acids. The CDR3 region has the DNA TGTGCCAGCAGTTTACTCCTACGACAGGGAGCCTACGAGCAGTACTTC. Amino acids: CASSLLLRQGAYEQYF.

Regarding this clone: The same CDR3 arises from other DNA sequences in this sample as well. V gene TRBV7-6 combines with J gene TRBJ1-1, with D possibly being TRBD1 (6 bases). The ends were cut back, 1 base at V and 5 bases at J, with 11 bases in the middle. Germline V gene data show CDR1 as SGHVS and CDR2 as FNYEAQ. This CDR3 has 14 residues. The CDR3 is CASSLGQAGTEAFF. The CDR3 coding sequence is TGTGCCAGCAGCTTAGGACAGGCAGGGACTGAAGCTTTCTTT.